Presented here are 13 T cell receptor beta chains from one specimen sequenced in a study of STAT5B mutations in CD4+ large granular lymphocyte leukemia. Some clones are missing from TCRdb's copy, which holds only in-frame ones; the method was immunoSEQ multiplex PCR. The sample lists approximately 24,000 clones, 78% occurring once. The sample was CD4+ T cells from blood buffy coats. Every receptor here comes from a human donor in good health.

The rearrangement uses TRBV29-1 and TRBJ2-7; 7 bases fit TRBD1. The CDR3 consists of 12 residues. Germline CDR1 is SQVTM and CDR2 is ANQGSEA. The V and J ends lost 8 bases and 2 bases, in that order; junction bases with no gene match: 6. CDR3 sequence: CSIRGPTYEQYF. DNA of the CDR3: TGCAGCATTAGGGGGCCAACCTACGAGCAGTACTTC.

J is TRBJ2-1 and V is TRBV2; weak D call: TRBD1 (6 bases). Trimming pared 6 bases from V and 8 bases from J, leaving 14 bases between. The CDR3 spans 13 residues. Germline V gene lookup returns CDR1 SNHLY and CDR2 FYNNEI. CDR3 residues: CASRVQGTDEQFF. CDR3 nucleotides: TGTGCCAGCAGAGTACAGGGTACCGATGAGCAGTTCTTC.

This rearrangement joins TRBV10-3 to TRBJ1-2, with unresolved D. V lost 6 bases and J 3 bases, leaving 14 bases between the germline ends. The CDR3 runs 14 residues. The germline CDR1 and CDR2 sequences are ENHRY and SYGVKD. Here the CDR3 DNA reads TGTGCCATCAGGAGGGTGGCCCAAGACTATGGCTACACCTTC. This sequence encodes CAIRRVAQDYGYTF.

The V and J genes are TRBV12-5 and TRBJ1-1; D gene ambiguous. V dropped 9 bases and J dropped 12 bases, with 20 bases sitting between them. From germline, CDR1 is LGHNT and CDR2 FRNRAP. The CDR3 is 12 residues long. The CDR3 nucleotides read TGTGCTAGCATGGGAGCGGGGTATTTTACTTTCTTT. Residues: CASMGAGYFTFF.

The chain couples TRBV19 to TRBJ2-5; D gene uncertain. The V gene's germline CDR1 is LNHDA and CDR2 SQIVND (reference sequence). CDR3 length: 16 amino acids. V was clipped by 0 bases and J by 5 bases, with 16 bases between them. The CDR3 DNA is TGTGCCAGTAGTATAGATCTCTCGGGTCAAGGGGAGACCCAGTACTTC. Protein sequence: CASSIDLSGQGETQYF.

This chain links TRBV2 with TRBJ1-2; 10 bases agree with TRBD1. Germline V gene data show CDR1 as SNHLY and CDR2 as FYNNEI. This CDR3 has 14 amino acids. V lost 7 bases to trimming and J lost 8 bases; unmatched junction nucleotides: 10. CDR3 loop: CASTATGTGEGYTF. The CDR3 DNA sequence: TGTGCCAGCACCGCAACCGGGACAGGGGAGGGCTACACCTTC.

This clone was recorded once. V is TRBV5-1 and J is TRBJ2-5; 15 bases map to TRBD2. Germline CDR1 is SGHRS and CDR2 is YFSETQ. Unmatched junction bases numbered 17, after V lost 4 bases and J lost 4 bases. There are 20 residues in the CDR3. The DNA for the CDR3 is TGCGCCAGCAGCGCCGAGCTCCCGGGACTAGCGGGAGGTGGTGCAGAGACCCAGTACTTC. Protein product: CASSAELPGLAGGGAETQYF.

This clone was detected once. V and J are TRBV28 and TRBJ2-6; D uncertain. CDR3 length equals 15 residues. In germline, CDR1 is MDHEN, CDR2 SYDVKM. V was shortened by 6 bases and J by 0 bases, with 9 bases between the two germline ends. Written as DNA, the CDR3 is TGTGCCAGCAGACCCTGGGTCTCTGGGGCCAACGTCCTGACTTTC. Translation: CASRPWVSGANVLTF.

J is TRBJ2-5 and V is TRBV7-8; the match to TRBD1 covers 7 bases. The germline CDR1 and CDR2 sequences are SGHVS and FQNEAQ. The CDR3 spans 16 residues. Losses at the gene ends were 5 bases for V and 4 bases for J; bases not matched to a gene: 13. CDR3 in amino acids: CASSRPGQRGLETQYF. DNA for the CDR3: TGTGCCAGCAGCCGACCGGGACAGAGGGGATTAGAGACCCAGTACTTC. The whole variable domain, remainder taken from reference TRBV7-8 and TRBJ2-5, is GAGVSQSPRYKVAKRGQDVALRCDPISGHVSLFWYQQALGQGPEFLTYFQNEAQLDKSGLPSDRFFAERPEGSVSTLKIQRTQQEDSAVYLCASSRPGQRGLETQYFGPGTRLLVL.

The chain recombines TRBV6-6 with TRBJ2-7; D is unclear. The CDR3 has 12 amino acids. Trimming took off 0 bases at V and 7 bases at J, with 7 bases between the two ends. Per the germline V gene, CDR1 is MNHNY and CDR2 is SVGAGI (reference sequence). The CDR3 sequence is CASSYSPGEQYF. CDR3 DNA: TGTGCCAGCAGTTACTCTCCCGGTGAGCAGTACTTC.

The chain recombines TRBV11-3 with TRBJ2-3, with 7 bases that match TRBD1. CDR3 size: 12 residues. Germline V gives CDR1 SGHNT, CDR2 YENEEA. V shed 5 bases, J shed 7 bases, and the junction held 3 bases outside the gene matches. In DNA, the CDR3 is TGTGCCAGCAGCCCGGGACAGCATACGCAGTATTTT. It is translated as CASSPGQHTQYF. The full variable domain, completed using reference TRBV11-3 and TRBJ2-3, is EAGVVQSPRYKIIEKKQPVAFWCNPISGHNTLYWYLQNLGQGPELLIRYENEEAVDDSQLPKDRFSAERLKGVDSTLKIQPAELGDSAVYLCASSPGQHTQYFGPGTRLTVL.

For the CDR3, the DNA is TGCAGCGTTCGGTGGGGGCGGCAAGAGACCCAGTACTTC. Encoded protein: CSVRWGRQETQYF. This chain joins TRBV29-1 and TRBJ2-5; possibly TRBD1 for D (6 bases). The germline gives CDR1 SQVTM, CDR2 ANQGSEA. Between the trimmed V and J ends, which lost 5 bases and 2 bases, there was a span of 12 bases. This CDR3 contains 13 residues.

This clone was counted once. V usage is TRBV6-6 and J usage is TRBJ2-7, with TRBD1 identical over 7 bases. With V trimmed by 6 bases and J by 3 bases, 8 bases remained unmatched. The CDR3 sequence is 14 residues long. Per germline, CDR1 MNHNY and CDR2 SVGAGI (reference sequence). The chain's CDR3 is CASRQPGQNYEQYF. CDR3 in DNA: TGTGCCAGCAGACAACCGGGACAGAACTACGAGCAGTACTTC.